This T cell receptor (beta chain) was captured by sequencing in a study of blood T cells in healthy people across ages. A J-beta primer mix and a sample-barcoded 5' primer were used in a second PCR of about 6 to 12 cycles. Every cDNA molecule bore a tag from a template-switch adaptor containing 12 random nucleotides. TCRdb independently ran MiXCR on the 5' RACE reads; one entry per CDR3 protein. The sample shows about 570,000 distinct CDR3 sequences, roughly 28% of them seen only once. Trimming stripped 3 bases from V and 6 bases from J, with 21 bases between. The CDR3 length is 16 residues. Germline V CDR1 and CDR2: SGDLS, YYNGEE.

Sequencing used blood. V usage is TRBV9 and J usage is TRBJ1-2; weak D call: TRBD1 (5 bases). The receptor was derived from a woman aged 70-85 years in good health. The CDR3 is CASSATPGSFRDGYTF. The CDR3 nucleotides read TGTGCCAGCAGCGCAACGCCAGGGTCGTTCAGGGATGGCTACACCTTC.